This record covers a single T cell receptor (beta chain). What it recognizes is unknown. The CDR3 is 15 residues long. V was shortened by 5 bases and J by 9 bases, with 23 bases between the two germline ends. Per germline, CDR1 MDHEN and CDR2 SYDVKM. Time point described: week 5, during vaccination. All doses held 300 ug of mutant IDH1 20-mer peptide, with topical imiquimod. These data originate in a study of a mutant IDH1 vaccine in newly diagnosed glioma. Generated by immunoSEQ multiplex PCR, the TCRdb table keeps only in-frame clones and is missing some. In the table there are fewer than 40,000 clones, around 58% of which are singletons.

The V call is TRBV28, the J call TRBJ2-7; a weak D match, TRBD1 (6 bases). The starting material was PBMCs, obtained from a glioma patient whose treatment included an IDH1 peptide vaccine. The sequence came from a woman younger than 35 with glioma. This chain's CDR3 is CASSRGWGLEGGQYF. The CDR3 bases are TGTGCCAGCAGTAGGGGATGGGGGTTAGAAGGGGGGCAGTACTTC. Variable domain in full (rest from reference TRBV28 and TRBJ2-7): DVKVTQSSRYLVKRTGEKVFLECVQDMDHENMFWYRQDPGLGLRLIYFSYDVKMKEKGDIPEGYSVSREKKERFSLILESASTNQTSMYLCASSRGWGLEGGQYFGPGTRLTVT.